One sample yielded the 9 T cell receptor beta chains listed below, sequenced in a study of blood T cell repertoires in COVID-19. The assay was immunoSEQ multiplex PCR, and TCRdb's table has in-frame clones only and misses some. The sample lists 140,000 to 150,000 clones, approximately 82% occurring once. Sequencing was done on a sample of peripheral blood. These receptors originate from a man aged 60 to 69 with active or convalescent COVID-19.

V gene TRBV25-1 combines with J gene TRBJ1-3; 9 positions agree with TRBD1. The germline V gene has CDR1 MGHDK and CDR2 SYGVNS. The CDR3 runs to 16 residues. Trimming removed 2 bases from V and 2 bases from J; junction bases left unmatched: 4. The CDR3 DNA follows: TGTGCCAGCAGTGAACCCGGGACAGGGACTGGAAACACCATATATTTT. Amino acid sequence: CASSEPGTGTGNTIYF.

The chain recombines TRBV9 with TRBJ2-5; the D is unclear. Germline assignment: CDR1 SGDLS and CDR2 YYNGEE. The CDR3 runs to 12 residues. V dropped 3 bases and J dropped 5 bases, with 8 bases sitting between them. CDR3 amino acids: CASSASSETQYF. DNA of the CDR3: TGTGCCAGCAGCGCCTCTTCGGAGACCCAGTACTTC.

The chain employs TRBV7-2 and TRBJ1-1; D may be TRBD1 (6 bases). The germline V gene has CDR1 SGHTA and CDR2 FQGNSA. Trimming shortened V by 1 base and J by 1 base, and 13 bases separated the two germline ends. This CDR3 contains 16 residues. The CDR3 here is CASSLVRAGANTEAFF. In DNA form, the CDR3 reads TGTGCCAGCAGCTTAGTGAGGGCAGGGGCGAACACTGAAGCTTTCTTT.

The rearrangement links TRBV6-1 to TRBJ1-1; the D is unclear. The V and J ends lost 6 bases and 4 bases respectively, with 12 bases between them. Germline CDR1 reads MNHNS; CDR2 reads SASEGT. This CDR3 has 13 amino acids. CDR3 sequence: CASRTEGGTEAFF. CDR3 nucleotide sequence: TGTGCCAGCAGGACTGAGGGAGGCACTGAAGCTTTCTTT.

This chain uses TRBV5-1 with TRBJ1-1; D not resolved. The CDR3 sequence is 14 residues long. With 0 bases removed from V and 1 base from J, the gap between germline ends came to 7 bases. Germline CDR1 reads SGHRS; CDR2 reads YFSETQ. In DNA form, the CDR3 reads TGCGCCAGCAGCTTGGGGCGGGGGAACACTGAAGCTTTCTTT. Translation gives CASSLGRGNTEAFF.

The rearrangement joins TRBV7-8 to TRBJ1-5; TRBD1 matches 9 bases. V was clipped by 5 bases and J by 7 bases; unmatched bases: 9. CDR1 is SGHVS, CDR2 FQNEAQ, per germline. This CDR3 is built from 15 residues. For the CDR3, the DNA is TGTGCCAGCAGCGACCGGGACAGGGTTGGACAGCCCCAGCATTTT. Its translation is CASSDRDRVGQPQHF.

The sample holds one count of this clone. The genes are TRBV11-2 and TRBJ1-1; TRBD1 matches at 8 bases. V dropped 4 bases and J dropped 2; count of bases not matched to a gene: 9. The CDR3 sequence is 16 residues long. Germline V lookup: CDR1 SGHAT, CDR2 FQNNGV. DNA of the CDR3: TGTGCCAGCAGCTCCCGCACCAGGGGGCCCAACACTGAAGCTTTCTTT. Translated: CASSSRTRGPNTEAFF.

This rearrangement joins TRBV5-1 to TRBJ2-1, with 10 bases matching TRBD2. Germline values: CDR1 SGHRS, CDR2 YFSETQ. The CDR3 runs 17 residues. V trimming: 0 bases; J trimming: 6 bases; junction bases outside the gene matches: 9. The CDR3: CASSLVPPSGSSNEQFF. CDR3 DNA: TGCGCCAGCAGCTTGGTTCCCCCTAGCGGGAGTTCCAATGAGCAGTTCTTC.

Only one count was recorded for this clone. This chain connects TRBV18 to TRBJ2-4; 13 bases line up with TRBD2. The CDR3 has 19 residues. J gave up 0 bases and V 1 base, and 6 bases lay outside the gene matches. Germline V lookup: CDR1 KGHSH, CDR2 LQKENI. CDR3 coding DNA: TGTGCCAGCTCACCACTACCGGGACTAGCGGGGTCAGCCAAAAACATTCAGTACTTC. This codes for CASSPLPGLAGSAKNIQYF. Complete variable domain (other parts from reference TRBV18 and TRBJ2-4): NAGVMQNPRHLVRRRGQEARLRCSPMKGHSHVYWYRQLPEEGLKFMVYLQKENIIDESGMPKERFSAEFPKEGPSILRIQQVVRGDSAAYFCASSPLPGLAGSAKNIQYFGAGTRLSVL.